The 18 T cell receptor beta chains below come from one sample, sequenced in a study of blood T cell repertoires in COVID-19 (TCRdb year 2020). The library was made by the immunoSEQ multiplex PCR assay. Not all clones reach the TCRdb copy of this immuneACCESS table, which keeps in-frame sequences only. Checked studies attribute under half of the gap to unresolved V genes and leave the rest unexplained. The sample data list more than 300,000 clones, and more than 75% of these were observed just once. The ten largest clones add up to more than 0.95% of the sample. The sample was PBMCs or T cells enriched from blood (not recorded which). These TCRs come from a woman aged 18-35 years who had recovered from COVID-19.

J is TRBJ2-2 and V is TRBV9; 9 nucleotides line up with TRBD1. The CDR3 sequence is 15 residues long. After removal of 3 bases from V and 3 bases from J, the junction contained 3 bases not matched to a gene. The V gene's germline CDR1 is SGDLS and CDR2 YYNGEE. DNA of the CDR3: TGTGCCAGCAGCGGGACAGGGGCGTACACCGGGGAGCTGTTTTTT. Protein sequence: CASSGTGAYTGELFF.

The chain recombines TRBV3-1 (or the pseudogene TRBV3-2) with TRBJ1-6; D not resolved. Trimming took 4 bases from V and 7 from J, leaving 11 bases between them. The CDR3 is 14 residues long. Looked up from germline, CDR1 is LGHDT and CDR2 is YNNKEL (reference sequence). The CDR3 is CASSRGSANSPLHF. The CDR3 DNA reads as TGTGCCAGCAGCCGAGGGTCGGCCAATTCACCCCTCCACTTT.

The rearrangement uses TRBV7-9 and TRBJ2-3; the D is unclear. In germline, CDR1 is SEHNR, CDR2 FQNEAQ (reference sequence). The V end was cut by 1 base, the J end by 1 base, with 6 bases between. The CDR3 spans 14 residues. Written as DNA, the CDR3 is TGTGCCAGCAGCTTAGTTCGCGGCACAGATACGCAGTATTTT. It is translated as CASSLVRGTDTQYF.

Only one count was recorded for this clone. Written as DNA, the CDR3 is TGTGCCAGCAGCGTAGATGAGGGCAGGAGATCACCCCTCCACTTT. Its translation: CASSVDEGRRSPLHF. The chain employs TRBV9 and TRBJ1-6; D ambiguous. The ends were cut back, 0 bases at V and 10 bases at J, with 14 bases in the middle. Germline V CDR1 and CDR2: SGDLS, YYNGEE. This CDR3 is built from 15 residues.

The chain joins TRBV9 to TRBJ2-1, with D maybe TRBD2 (6 bases). Per the germline V gene, CDR1 is SGDLS and CDR2 is YYNGEE. This CDR3 has 16 residues. The V and J ends lost 0 bases and 0 bases respectively, with 10 bases between them. The CDR3 nucleotides are TGTGCCAGCAGCGTAGAGGGGCGGGGCTCCTACAATGAGCAGTTCTTC. This sequence encodes CASSVEGRGSYNEQFF. Complete variable domain (other parts from reference TRBV9 and TRBJ2-1): DSGVTQTPKHLITATGQRVTLRCSPRSGDLSVYWYQQSLDQGLQFLIQYYNGEERAKGNILERFSAQQFPDLHSELNLSSLELGDSALYFCASSVEGRGSYNEQFFGPGTRLTVL.

The chain combines TRBV6-2 or TRBV6-3 with TRBJ1-1; no reliable D call. Trimming pared 2 bases from V and 4 bases from J, leaving 11 bases between. This CDR3 contains 14 residues. The germline gives CDR1 MNHEY, CDR2 SVGEGT. As DNA, the CDR3 is TGTGCCAGCAGTTACGTGGGCGGAGGCACTGAAGCTTTCTTT. This translates into CASSYVGGGTEAFF.

This sequence joins TRBV11-2 and TRBJ1-3, with D perhaps matching TRBD1 (5 bases). CDR3 length equals 16 residues. Germline values: CDR1 SGHAT, CDR2 FQNNGV. Deletions cut 4 bases from V and 3 bases from J, with 16 bases between. The CDR3 is CASSSIKRGSGNTIYF. The CDR3 DNA is TGTGCCAGCAGCTCCATCAAAAGGGGAAGTGGAAACACCATATATTTT.

The rearrangement uses TRBV28 and TRBJ1-2; 10 bases are shared with TRBD1. This CDR3 is built from 14 residues. Germline CDR1 reads MDHEN; CDR2 reads SYDVKM. V dropped 6 bases and J dropped 8; count of bases not matched to a gene: 9. Here the CDR3 DNA reads TGTGCCAGCAGCTTCGGGACAGGGGTACAGGGCTACACCTTC. Protein sequence: CASSFGTGVQGYTF.

This clone was seen just once. Written as DNA, the CDR3 is TGTGCCAGCAGCTCCAGCAGGAACTATGGCTACACCTTC. Translated: CASSSSRNYGYTF. V gene TRBV28 combines with J gene TRBJ1-2; D is unclear. The CDR3 loop spans 13 amino acids. Germline assignment: CDR1 MDHEN and CDR2 SYDVKM. Deletions cut 6 bases from V and 2 bases from J, with 10 bases between.

V is TRBV28 and J is TRBJ2-1; a weak D match, TRBD2 (6 bases). Germline V CDR1 and CDR2: MDHEN, SYDVKM. Deletions cut 1 base from V and 7 bases from J, with 14 bases between. The CDR3 runs 15 residues. DNA of the CDR3: TGTGCCAGCAGTTTATTGGGGGGTGGCGGGAATGAGCAGTTCTTC. The encoded protein is CASSLLGGGGNEQFF.

The chain recombines TRBV12-5 with TRBJ1-1; 7 bases map to TRBD1. From germline, CDR1 is LGHNT and CDR2 FRNRAP. CDR3 length equals 13 residues. V lost 7 bases to trimming and J lost 4 bases; unmatched junction nucleotides: 6. The CDR3 here is CASASGGPTEAFF. The CDR3 nucleotides read TGTGCTAGTGCCTCAGGGGGGCCCACTGAAGCTTTCTTT.

The chain has TRBV18 and TRBJ1-4; the match to TRBD1 covers 8 bases. V gave up 5 bases and J gave up 5 bases; unmatched junction bases: 25. The germline V gene has CDR1 KGHSH and CDR2 LQKENI. This CDR3 has 21 residues. CDR3 amino acids: CASSTYATGANSTDQNEKLFF. The CDR3, as DNA: TGTGCCAGCTCAACTTACGCGACAGGGGCAAACTCCACGGATCAGAATGAAAAACTGTTTTTT.

The CDR3 DNA follows: TGTGCCAGCAGCTTCACCGGGACAGGGGACTATGGCTACACCTTC. Encoded protein: CASSFTGTGDYGYTF. The chain joins TRBV5-4 to TRBJ1-2, with TRBD1 identical over 10 bases. Germline V gene data show CDR1 as SGHNT and CDR2 as YYREEE (reference sequence). This CDR3 has 15 residues. With 2 bases clipped from V and 3 bases from J, the junction kept 4 bases outside the gene matches.

V is TRBV7-2 and J is TRBJ1-3, with D possibly matching TRBD1 (5 bases). The ends were cut back, 2 bases at V and 1 base at J, with 18 bases in the middle. The germline V gene has CDR1 SGHTA and CDR2 FQGNSA. The CDR3 is made up of 18 amino acids. Written as DNA, the CDR3 is TGTGCCAGCAGCTTATTAAGGGGCGACAGTATTTCTGGAAACACCATATATTTT. This encodes CASSLLRGDSISGNTIYF.

The chain employs TRBV5-4 and TRBJ1-1; D remains unclear. Germline assignment: CDR1 SGHNT and CDR2 YYREEE (reference sequence). V dropped 0 bases and J dropped 4 bases, with 7 bases sitting between them. This CDR3 region has 13 residues. The CDR3 coding sequence is TGTGCCAGCAGCTTGGGGAGTGGCACTGAAGCTTTCTTT. Protein sequence: CASSLGSGTEAFF.

This chain joins TRBV10-3 and TRBJ1-2, with 8 positions matching TRBD1. Germline CDR1 reads ENHRY; CDR2 reads SYGVKD. The CDR3 has 13 amino acids. The junction had 5 bases not matched to a gene; V was cut back by 4 bases and J by 7 bases. The CDR3 nucleotides read TGTGCCATCAGTGCCGGGACAGGATTTGGCTACACCTTC. It translates to CAISAGTGFGYTF.

This rearrangement joins TRBV9 to TRBJ1-2; TRBD1 matches at 8 bases. CDR3 length: 15 amino acids. The ends lost 4 bases at V and 8 bases at J; junction bases unmatched: 13. Germline V gene sequence: CDR1 SGDLS, CDR2 YYNGEE. The CDR3 region is CASSPAAGGERGYTF. The CDR3 DNA sequence: TGTGCCAGCAGCCCCGCTGCAGGGGGCGAAAGAGGCTACACCTTC.

This clone was seen once. J is TRBJ1-5 and V is TRBV5-8; 9 bases fit TRBD1. The CDR3 extends over 18 amino acids. Losses at the gene ends were 9 bases for V and 0 bases for J; bases not matched to a gene: 16. CDR1 is SGHTS, CDR2 YDEGEE, per germline. DNA of the CDR3: TGTGCCATCTCTCCCGGGGACAGGGTGTTCGATAGCAATCAGCCCCAGCATTTT. This encodes CAISPGDRVFDSNQPQHF.